The present T cell receptor (beta chain) was sequenced within a study of regulatory T cells in long-lasting Graves disease. Findings and caveats of the study: Favored usage of TRBV28, TRBJ1-2 and TRBJ2-5 was recorded in persistent disease.

Per germline, CDR1 MDHEN and CDR2 SYDVKM. The CDR3 totals 14 residues. V lost 7 bases to trimming and J lost 1 base, with 11 bases between them. This clonotype was recorded at least ten times. Its target is unknown. The authors built TCR beta libraries using iRepertoire HTBI primers and Arm-PCR of CDR3 regions. TCRdb reanalysed the multiplex PCR reads using MiXCR and keeps one entry per CDR3 protein. The table records 450,000 to 500,000 distinct CDR3 sequences, about a sixth of them present only once. The time point: newly diagnosed GD, antithyroid drugs for less than 3 months. PBMC RNA was the source of the TCR library. These same data were also listed under a study on T cells in Graves' hyperthyroidism and ophthalmopathy. As that report states: Clinical symptoms, serum thyroxine and TRAb, thyroid ultrasound and orbital computed tomography were used for the diagnoses. The primer set for the first-round RT-PCR of the TCR CDR3 was HTBI.

This clonotype was sampled from a man aged 40-49 years with Graves disease. Sequencing used peripheral blood mononuclear cells (PBMCs), obtained at new diagnosis, from a patient treated with antithyroid drugs. The chain links TRBV28 to TRBJ2-1; D uncertain. The CDR3 sequence is CASKNRRSYNEQFF. The DNA for the CDR3 is TGTGCCAGCAAAAATAGGAGATCCTACAATGAGCAGTTCTTC.